One sample yielded the 6 T cell receptor beta chains listed below, sequenced in a study of control samples from healthy donors and cancer patients. Using immunoSEQ multiplex PCR, the repertoire was profiled, and TCRdb retains in-frame clones only, with some absent. The repertoire includes roughly 98,000 clones, over 85% of them detected once, and around 8.5% sits in the top ten. What was sequenced was blood. The receptors derive from a young man in good health.

The V gene is TRBV30, the J gene TRBJ1-1; 7 bases line up with TRBD1. The CDR3 is 16 residues long. The germline CDR1 and CDR2 sequences are GTSNPN and SVGIG (reference sequence). V lost 1 base to trimming and J lost 2 bases; unmatched junction nucleotides: 10. The CDR3 protein is CAWSGRPGQLNTEAFF. CDR3 nucleotide sequence: TGTGCCTGGAGTGGTAGACCGGGACAGCTAAACACTGAAGCTTTCTTT.

The V and J genes are TRBV4-1 and TRBJ1-1, with a possible D match to TRBD1 (5 bases). V was pared by 3 bases and J by 7 bases, with 18 bases between. Germline CDR1 MGHRA, CDR2 YSYEKL. The CDR3 totals 15 residues. CDR3 bases: TGCGCCAGCAGCCATCCCCGGGGCGATCGTAGTGAAGCTTTCTTT. Its protein product is CASSHPRGDRSEAFF.

The chain couples TRBV3-1 (or the pseudogene TRBV3-2) to TRBJ1-3, with D uncertain. Between the trimmed V and J ends, which lost 8 bases and 0 bases, there was a span of 5 bases. CDR1 and CDR2 (germline): LGHDT, YNNKEL (reference sequence). CDR3 length equals 12 residues. CDR3 sequence: CASLSSGNTIYF. The DNA for the CDR3 is TGTGCCAGCTTGAGCTCTGGAAACACCATATATTTT.

This clone has a single count. This rearrangement joins TRBV19 to TRBJ2-1; a possible D gene is TRBD2 (5 bases). Trimming left V 9 bases short and J 0 bases short, with 6 bases between. Germline loops: CDR1 LNHDA, CDR2 SQIVND (reference sequence). This CDR3 spans 12 amino acids. In DNA, the CDR3 is TGTGCCAGCGGGGTCTCCTACAATGAGCAGTTCTTC. Translation: CASGVSYNEQFF.

The chain couples TRBV13 to TRBJ1-1; 7 bases line up with TRBD1. The trim removed 5 bases at V and 0 bases at J, leaving 6 bases unmatched. The CDR3 has 15 amino acids. Germline V gene sequence: CDR1 PRHDT, CDR2 FYEKMQ (reference sequence). The CDR3 sequence is CASSPGGRMNTEAFF. In DNA form, the CDR3 reads TGTGCCAGCAGCCCAGGGGGACGCATGAACACTGAAGCTTTCTTT.

This clone was seen just once. The V and J genes are TRBV13 and TRBJ2-3, with TRBD2 matching 7 bases. The germline V gene encodes CDR1 PRHDT and CDR2 FYEKMQ (reference sequence). The CDR3 totals 16 residues. Trimming cost V 6 bases and J 4 bases; bases outside gene matches: 13. The CDR3 nucleotides read TGTGCCAGCAGTTACTCCGGGACTATTATATCAGATACGCAGTATTTT. It specifies CASSYSGTIISDTQYF.